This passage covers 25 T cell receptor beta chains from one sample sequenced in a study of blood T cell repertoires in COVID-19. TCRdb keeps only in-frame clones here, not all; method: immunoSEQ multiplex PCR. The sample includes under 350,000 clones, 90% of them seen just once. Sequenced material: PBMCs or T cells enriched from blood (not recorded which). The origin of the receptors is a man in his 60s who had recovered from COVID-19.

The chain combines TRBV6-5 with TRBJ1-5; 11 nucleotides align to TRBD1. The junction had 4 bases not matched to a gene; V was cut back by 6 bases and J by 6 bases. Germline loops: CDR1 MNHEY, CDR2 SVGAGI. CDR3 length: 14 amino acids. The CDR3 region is CASRGQGASQPQHF. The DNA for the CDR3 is TGTGCCAGCAGAGGACAGGGGGCATCTCAGCCCCAGCATTTT.

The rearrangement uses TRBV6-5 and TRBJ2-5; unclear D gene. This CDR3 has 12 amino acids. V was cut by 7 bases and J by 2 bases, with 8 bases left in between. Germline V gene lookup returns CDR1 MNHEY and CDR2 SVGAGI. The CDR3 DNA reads TGTGCCAGCAAGCCTCTACAAGAGACCCAGTACTTC. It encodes CASKPLQETQYF.

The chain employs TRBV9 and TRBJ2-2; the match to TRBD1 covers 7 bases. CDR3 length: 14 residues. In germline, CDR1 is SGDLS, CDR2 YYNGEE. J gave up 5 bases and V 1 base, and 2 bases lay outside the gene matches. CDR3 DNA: TGTGCCAGCAGCGTATACAGGGGTACCGGGGAGCTGTTTTTT. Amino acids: CASSVYRGTGELFF.

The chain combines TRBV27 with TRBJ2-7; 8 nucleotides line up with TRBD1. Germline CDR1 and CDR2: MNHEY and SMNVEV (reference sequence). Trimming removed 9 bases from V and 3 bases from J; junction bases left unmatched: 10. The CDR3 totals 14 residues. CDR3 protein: CASPDRTGFYEQYF. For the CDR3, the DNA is TGTGCCAGTCCAGACCGGACAGGGTTCTACGAGCAGTACTTC.

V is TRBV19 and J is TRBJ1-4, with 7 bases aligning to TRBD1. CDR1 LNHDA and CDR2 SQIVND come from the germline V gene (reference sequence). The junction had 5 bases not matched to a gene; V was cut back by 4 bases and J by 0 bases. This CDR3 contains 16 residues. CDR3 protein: CASSRGTVATNEKLFF. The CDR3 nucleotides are TGTGCCAGTAGTAGAGGGACAGTTGCAACTAATGAAAAACTGTTTTTT.

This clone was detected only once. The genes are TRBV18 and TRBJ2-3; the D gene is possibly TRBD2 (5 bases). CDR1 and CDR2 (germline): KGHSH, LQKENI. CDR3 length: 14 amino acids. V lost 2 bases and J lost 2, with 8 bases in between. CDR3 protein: CASSPTGNTDTQYF. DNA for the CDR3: TGTGCCAGCTCACCAACGGGGAACACAGATACGCAGTATTTT.

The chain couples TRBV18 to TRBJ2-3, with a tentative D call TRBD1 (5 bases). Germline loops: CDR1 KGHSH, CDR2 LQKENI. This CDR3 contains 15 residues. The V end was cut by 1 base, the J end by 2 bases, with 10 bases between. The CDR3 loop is CASSPRQGITDTQYF. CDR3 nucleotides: TGTGCCAGCTCACCACGTCAGGGAATCACAGATACGCAGTATTTT.

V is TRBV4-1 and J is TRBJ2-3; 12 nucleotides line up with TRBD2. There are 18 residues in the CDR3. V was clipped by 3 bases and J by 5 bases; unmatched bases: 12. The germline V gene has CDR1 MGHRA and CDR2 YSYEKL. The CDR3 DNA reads TGCGCCAGCAGCCAGACCGAAGGGGCTAGCGGGAGGGGAGATACGCAGTATTTT. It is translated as CASSQTEGASGRGDTQYF.

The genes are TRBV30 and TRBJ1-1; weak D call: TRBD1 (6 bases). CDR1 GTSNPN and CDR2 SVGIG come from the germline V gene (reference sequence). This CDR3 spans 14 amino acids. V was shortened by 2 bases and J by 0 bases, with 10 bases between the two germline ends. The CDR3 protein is CAWSSGQMNTEAFF. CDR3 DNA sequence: TGTGCCTGGAGTTCCGGACAGATGAACACTGAAGCTTTCTTT.

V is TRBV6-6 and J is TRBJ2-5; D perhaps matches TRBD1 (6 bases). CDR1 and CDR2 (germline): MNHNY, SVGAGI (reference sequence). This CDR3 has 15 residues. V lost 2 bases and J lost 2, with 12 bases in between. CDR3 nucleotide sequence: TGTGCCAGCAGTTACAGGGGGTCCCCTCAAGAGACCCAGTACTTC. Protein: CASSYRGSPQETQYF.

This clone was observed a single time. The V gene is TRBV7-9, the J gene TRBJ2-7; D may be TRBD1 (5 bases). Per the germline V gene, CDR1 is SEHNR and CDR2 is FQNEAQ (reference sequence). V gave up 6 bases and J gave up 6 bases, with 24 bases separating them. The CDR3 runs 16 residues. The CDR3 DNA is TGTGCCAGCAGTGCGATCCCTCCAGGGTGGGATTCCGAGCAGTACTTC. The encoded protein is CASSAIPPGWDSEQYF.

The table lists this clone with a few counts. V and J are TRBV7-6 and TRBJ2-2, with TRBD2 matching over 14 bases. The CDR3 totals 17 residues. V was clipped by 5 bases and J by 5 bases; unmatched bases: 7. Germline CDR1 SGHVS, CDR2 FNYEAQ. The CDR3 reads CASSPGLAGARTGELFF. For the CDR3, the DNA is TGTGCCAGCAGCCCGGGACTAGCGGGAGCTCGGACCGGGGAGCTGTTTTTT.

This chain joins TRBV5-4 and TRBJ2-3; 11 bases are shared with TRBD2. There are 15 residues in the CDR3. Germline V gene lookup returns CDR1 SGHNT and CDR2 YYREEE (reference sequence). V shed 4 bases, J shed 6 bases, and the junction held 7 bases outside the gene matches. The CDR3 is CASSPTSGSWDTQYF. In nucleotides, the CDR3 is TGTGCCAGCAGCCCCACTAGCGGGAGTTGGGATACGCAGTATTTT.

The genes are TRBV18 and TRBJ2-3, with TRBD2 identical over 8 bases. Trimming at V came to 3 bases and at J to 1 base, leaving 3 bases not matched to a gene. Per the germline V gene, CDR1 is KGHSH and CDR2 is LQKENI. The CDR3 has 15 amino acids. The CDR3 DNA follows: TGTGCCAGCTCACCCAATAGCGGGGGCACAGATACGCAGTATTTT. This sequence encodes CASSPNSGGTDTQYF.

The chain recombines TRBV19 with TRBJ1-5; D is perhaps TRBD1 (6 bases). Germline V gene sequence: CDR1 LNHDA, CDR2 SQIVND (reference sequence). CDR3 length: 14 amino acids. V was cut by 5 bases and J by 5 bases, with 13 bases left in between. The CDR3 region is CASSFRSGDQPQHF. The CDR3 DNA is TGTGCCAGTAGTTTCCGCTCAGGGGATCAGCCCCAGCATTTT.

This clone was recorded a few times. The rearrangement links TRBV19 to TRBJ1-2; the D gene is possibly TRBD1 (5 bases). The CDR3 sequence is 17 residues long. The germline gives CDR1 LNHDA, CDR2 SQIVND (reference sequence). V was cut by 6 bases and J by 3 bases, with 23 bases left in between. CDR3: CASRTHWGDRADYGYTF. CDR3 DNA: TGTGCCAGTAGAACCCACTGGGGGGACCGTGCTGACTATGGCTACACCTTC.

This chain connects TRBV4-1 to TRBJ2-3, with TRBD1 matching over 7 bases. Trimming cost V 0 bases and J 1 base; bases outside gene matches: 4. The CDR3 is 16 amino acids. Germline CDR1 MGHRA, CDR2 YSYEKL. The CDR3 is CASSQDSTGGTDTQYF. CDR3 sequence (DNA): TGCGCCAGCAGCCAAGATAGTACAGGGGGCACAGATACGCAGTATTTT.

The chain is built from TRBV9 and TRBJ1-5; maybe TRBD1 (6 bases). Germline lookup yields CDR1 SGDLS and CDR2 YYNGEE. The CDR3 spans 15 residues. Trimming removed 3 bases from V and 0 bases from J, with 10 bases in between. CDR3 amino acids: CASSAGGHSNQPQHF. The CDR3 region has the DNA TGTGCCAGCAGCGCGGGGGGGCATAGCAATCAGCCCCAGCATTTT.

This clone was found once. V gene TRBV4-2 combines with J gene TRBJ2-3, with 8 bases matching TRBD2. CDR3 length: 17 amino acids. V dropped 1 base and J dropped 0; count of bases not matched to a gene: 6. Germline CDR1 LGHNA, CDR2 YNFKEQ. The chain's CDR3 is CASSQALSSGSTDTQYF. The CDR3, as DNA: TGTGCCAGCAGCCAAGCCCTGTCTAGCGGGAGCACAGATACGCAGTATTTT.

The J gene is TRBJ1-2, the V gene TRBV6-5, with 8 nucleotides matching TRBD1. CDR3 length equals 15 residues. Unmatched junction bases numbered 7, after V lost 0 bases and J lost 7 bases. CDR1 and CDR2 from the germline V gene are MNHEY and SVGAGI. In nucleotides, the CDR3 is TGTGCCAGCAGTTACTCGAATTCCAGGGGGCTTGGCTACACCTTC. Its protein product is CASSYSNSRGLGYTF.

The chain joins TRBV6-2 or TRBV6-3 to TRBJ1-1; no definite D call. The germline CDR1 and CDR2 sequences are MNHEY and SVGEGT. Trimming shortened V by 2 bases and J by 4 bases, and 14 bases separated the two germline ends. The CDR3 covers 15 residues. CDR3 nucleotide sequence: TGTGCCAGCAGTTACGGCCGAGGATCGGGCACTGAAGCTTTCTTT. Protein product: CASSYGRGSGTEAFF.

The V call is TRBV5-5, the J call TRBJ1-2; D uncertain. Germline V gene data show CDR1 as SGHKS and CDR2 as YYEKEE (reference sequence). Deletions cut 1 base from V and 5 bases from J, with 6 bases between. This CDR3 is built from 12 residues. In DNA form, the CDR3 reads TGTGCCAGCAGCTTGAACTTTTATGGCTACACCTTC. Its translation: CASSLNFYGYTF.

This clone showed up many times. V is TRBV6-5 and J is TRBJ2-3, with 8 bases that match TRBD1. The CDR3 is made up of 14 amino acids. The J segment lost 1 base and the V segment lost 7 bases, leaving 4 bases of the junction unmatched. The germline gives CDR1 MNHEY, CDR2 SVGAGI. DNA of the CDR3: TGTGCCAGCACAGGGGGCGCCGGCACAGATACGCAGTATTTT. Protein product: CASTGGAGTDTQYF.

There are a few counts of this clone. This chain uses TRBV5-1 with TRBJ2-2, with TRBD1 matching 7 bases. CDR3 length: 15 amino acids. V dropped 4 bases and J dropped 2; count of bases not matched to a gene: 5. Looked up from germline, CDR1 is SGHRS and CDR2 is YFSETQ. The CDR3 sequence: CASSIRQGNTGELFF. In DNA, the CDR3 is TGCGCCAGCAGCATACGACAGGGCAACACCGGGGAGCTGTTTTTT.

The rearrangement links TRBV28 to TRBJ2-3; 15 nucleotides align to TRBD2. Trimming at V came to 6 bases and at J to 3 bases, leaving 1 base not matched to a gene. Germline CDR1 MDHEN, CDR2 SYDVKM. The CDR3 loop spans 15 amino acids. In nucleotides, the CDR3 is TGTGCCAGCAGGGGGACTAGCGGGGGGACAGATACGCAGTATTTT. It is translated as CASRGTSGGTDTQYF.